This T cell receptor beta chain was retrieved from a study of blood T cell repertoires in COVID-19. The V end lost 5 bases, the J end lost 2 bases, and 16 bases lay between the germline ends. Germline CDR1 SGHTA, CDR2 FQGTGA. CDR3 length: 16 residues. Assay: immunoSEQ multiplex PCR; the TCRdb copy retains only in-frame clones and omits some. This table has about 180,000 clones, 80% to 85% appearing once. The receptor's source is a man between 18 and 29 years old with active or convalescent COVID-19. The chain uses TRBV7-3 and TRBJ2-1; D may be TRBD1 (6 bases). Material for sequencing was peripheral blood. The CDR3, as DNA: TGTGCCAGCAGCATACGCCGGGACACTGCCTACAATGAGCAGTTCTTC. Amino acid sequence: CASSIRRDTAYNEQFF. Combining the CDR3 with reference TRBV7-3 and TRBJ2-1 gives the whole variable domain GAGVSQTPSNKVTEKGKYVELRCDPISGHTALYWYRQSLGQGPEFLIYFQGTGAADDSGLPNDRFFAVRPEGSVSTLKIQRTERGDSAVYLCASSIRRDTAYNEQFFGPGTRLTVL.